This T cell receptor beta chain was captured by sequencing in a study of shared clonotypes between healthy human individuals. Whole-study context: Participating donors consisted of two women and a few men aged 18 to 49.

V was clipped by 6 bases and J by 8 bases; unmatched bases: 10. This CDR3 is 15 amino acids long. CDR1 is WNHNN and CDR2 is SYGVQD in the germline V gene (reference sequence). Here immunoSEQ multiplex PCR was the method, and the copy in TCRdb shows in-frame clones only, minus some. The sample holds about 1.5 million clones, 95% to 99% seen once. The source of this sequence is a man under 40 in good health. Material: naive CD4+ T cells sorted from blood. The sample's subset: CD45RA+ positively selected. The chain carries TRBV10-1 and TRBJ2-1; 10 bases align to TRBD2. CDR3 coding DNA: TGCGCCAGCAGGGAATCTAGCGGGAGTGCCCATGAGCAGTTCTTC. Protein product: CASRESSGSAHEQFF.